The source of this T cell receptor beta chain is a study of naive and memory T cell subsets. The study's findings and limits: Possibly reflecting memory cells re-expressing CD45RA, a few larger clonotypes occurred in naive repertoires, especially CD8. Between naive and memory subsets, TCR abundance power law exponents differed.

Germline values: CDR1 SQVTM, CDR2 ANQGSEA. This CDR3 is built from 14 residues. V lost 2 bases, J lost 5 bases, and 15 bases lay in between. Both TRBC1 and TRBC2 were covered by a beta constant-region primer of two equimolar oligonucleotides. The ligated cDNA underwent four PCR rounds using SP2 and nested alpha and beta constant-region primers. TCRdb reprocessed the UMI-ligation and nested PCR reads via MiXCR and lists one record per CDR3 protein. The data hold 85,000 to 130,000 distinct CDR3 sequences, with around 15% observed a single time. In the case of this clonotype: Its antigen is undetermined.

This TCR was recovered from a human donor in good health. V and J are TRBV29-1 and TRBJ1-2; D is unclear. The sequenced sample consisted of naive CD8+ T cells from blood. The CDR3 DNA sequence: TGCAGCGTTGAATCCCAAGGGATGCGGTATGGCTACACCTTC. Translating it yields CSVESQGMRYGYTF.